The T cell receptor (beta chain) described here comes from a study of T cells after yellow fever vaccination. UMIs and a universal primer site were added when TCR cDNA was made by 5'RACE template switching. A single record per CDR3 protein comes from TCRdb applying MiXCR to the 5' RACE reads. Here the sample spans about 240,000 distinct CDR3 sequences, less than 9% being singletons. General study findings and limits: Abundant clonotypes (contaminants from the bulk population) could be present in FACS-sorted repertoires. Weaker, the secondary response had a peak occurring faster, on day 5 versus 15. The study re-detected most primary-vaccination clones after the booster (nearly 97% CD4, around 89% CD8).

The V and J ends lost 2 bases and 11 bases, in that order; junction bases with no gene match: 16. This CDR3 has 18 amino acids. CDR1 is SGHVS and CDR2 is FQNEAQ in the germline V gene. Only a few counts were recorded for this clonotype. Its antigen is unknown. The sequencing used CD4+ T cells sorted from PBMCs, collected 15 days after the yellow fever booster vaccination. The V call is TRBV7-8, the J call TRBJ2-4, with TRBD2 matching over 12 bases. The source is a man aged 25-40 years who received the YFV17D yellow fever vaccine. CDR3 DNA: TGTGCCAGCAGCTTAATGACTAGCGGGAGTATGGGAGGGCTTGTTCAGTACTTC. It yields the protein CASSLMTSGSMGGLVQYF.